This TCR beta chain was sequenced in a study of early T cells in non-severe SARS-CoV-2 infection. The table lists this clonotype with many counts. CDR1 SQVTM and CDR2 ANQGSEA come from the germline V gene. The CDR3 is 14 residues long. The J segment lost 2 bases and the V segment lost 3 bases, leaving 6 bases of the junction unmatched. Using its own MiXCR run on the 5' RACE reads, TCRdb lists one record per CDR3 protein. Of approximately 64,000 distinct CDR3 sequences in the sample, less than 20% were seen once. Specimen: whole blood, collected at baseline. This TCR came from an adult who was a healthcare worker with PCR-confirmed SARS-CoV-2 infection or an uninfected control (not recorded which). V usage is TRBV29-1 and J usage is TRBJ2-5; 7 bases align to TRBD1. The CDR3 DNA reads TGCAGCGTTGAGAGACAGGGTACTCAAGAGACCCAGTACTTC. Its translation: CSVERQGTQETQYF. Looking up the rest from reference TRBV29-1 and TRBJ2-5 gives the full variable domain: SAVISQKPSRDICQRGTSLTIQCQVDSQVTMMFWYRQQPGQSLTLIATANQGSEATYESGFVIDKFPISRPNLTFSTLTVSNMSPEDSSIYLCSVERQGTQETQYFGPGTRLLVL.